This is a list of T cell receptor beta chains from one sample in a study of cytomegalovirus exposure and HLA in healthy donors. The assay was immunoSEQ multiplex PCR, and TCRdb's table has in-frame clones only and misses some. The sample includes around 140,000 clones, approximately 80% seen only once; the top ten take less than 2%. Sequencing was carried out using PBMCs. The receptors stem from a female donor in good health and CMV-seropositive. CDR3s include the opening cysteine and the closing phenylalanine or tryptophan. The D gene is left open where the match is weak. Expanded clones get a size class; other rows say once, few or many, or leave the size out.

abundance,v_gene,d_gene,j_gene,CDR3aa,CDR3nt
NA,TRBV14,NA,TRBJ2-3,CASSQDGNTDTQYF,TGTGCCAGCAGCCAAGATGGCAACACAGATACGCAGTATTTT
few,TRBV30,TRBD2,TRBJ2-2,CAWSVLSGSRRSGELFF,TGTGCCTGGAGTGTACTTAGCGGGAGTAGGAGGTCCGGGGAGCTGTTTTTT
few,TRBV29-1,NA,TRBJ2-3,CSVVPSDTQYF,TGCAGCGTTGTTCCCTCAGATACGCAGTATTTT
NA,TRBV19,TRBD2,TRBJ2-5,CASSIGTSVGQETQYF,TGTGCCAGTAGTATCGGGACTAGCGTGGGACAAGAGACCCAGTACTTC
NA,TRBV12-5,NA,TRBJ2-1,CASGLVGLPGDEQFF,TGTGCTAGTGGTTTGGTAGGTTTACCCGGGGATGAGCAGTTCTTC
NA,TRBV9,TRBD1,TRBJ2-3,CASSDPVHRGPSTDTQYF,TGTGCCAGCAGCGACCCTGTTCACAGGGGACCTAGCACAGATACGCAGTATTTT
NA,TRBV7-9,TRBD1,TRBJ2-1,CASSYRGTYNEQFF,TGTGCCAGCAGCTACAGGGGAACCTACAATGAGCAGTTCTTC
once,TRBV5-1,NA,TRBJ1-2,CASTFGDFNYGYTF,TGCGCCAGCACCTTCGGGGACTTTAACTATGGCTACACCTTC
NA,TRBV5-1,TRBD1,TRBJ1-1,CASSRQQGGGTEAFF,TGCGCCAGCAGCAGACAACAGGGGGGCGGCACTGAAGCTTTCTTT
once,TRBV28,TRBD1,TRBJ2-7,CASSSGGQGVDEQYF,TGTGCCAGCAGTTCGGGGGGACAGGGCGTCGACGAGCAGTACTTC
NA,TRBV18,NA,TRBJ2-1,CASSPARGSYNEQFF,TGTGCCAGCTCACCAGCTAGAGGGTCCTACAATGAGCAGTTCTTC
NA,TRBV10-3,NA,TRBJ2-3,CATSSQGSQADTQYF,TGTGCCACCAGTTCGCAGGGGTCTCAGGCAGATACGCAGTATTTT
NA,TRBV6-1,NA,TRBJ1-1,CASSLAGSNTEAFF,TGTGCCAGCAGCCTGGCAGGTTCGAACACTGAAGCTTTCTTT
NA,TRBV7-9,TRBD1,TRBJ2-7,CASSLETGGWHF,TGTGCCAGCAGCTTAGAGACAGGGGGATGGCACTTC
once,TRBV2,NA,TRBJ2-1,CASSEREKQFF,TGTGCCAGCAGTGAGCGGGAAAAGCAGTTCTTC
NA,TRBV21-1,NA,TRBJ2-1,CASSKEEKSAEQFF,TGTGCCAGCAGCAAGGAGGAGAAGTCGGCCGAGCAGTTCTTC
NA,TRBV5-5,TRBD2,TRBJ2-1,CASSFERGGLNEQFF,TGTGCCAGCAGCTTCGAGCGGGGGGGCCTAAATGAGCAGTTCTTC
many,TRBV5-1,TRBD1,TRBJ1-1,CASSLGTGNTEAFF,TGCGCCAGCAGCCTGGGGACAGGGAACACTGAAGCTTTCTTT
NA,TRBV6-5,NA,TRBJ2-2,CASSYHGQTGELFF,TGTGCCAGCAGTTACCACGGACAGACCGGGGAGCTGTTTTTT
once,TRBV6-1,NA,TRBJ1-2,CASAGLEYYGYTF,TGTGCCAGTGCGGGGCTAGAGTACTATGGCTACACCTTC
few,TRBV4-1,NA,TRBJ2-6,CASRLQGWGANVLTF,TGCGCCAGCAGATTACAGGGCTGGGGGGCCAACGTCCTGACTTTC
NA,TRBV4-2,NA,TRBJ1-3,CASSQEGTGASGNTIYF,TGTGCCAGCAGCCAAGAAGGGACGGGAGCCTCTGGAAACACCATATATTTT
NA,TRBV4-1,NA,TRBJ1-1,CASSQAGLNEAFF,TGCGCCAGCAGCCAGGCGGGGCTAAATGAAGCTTTCTTT
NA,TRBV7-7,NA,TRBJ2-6,CASSLGPEGNVLTF,TGTGCCAGCAGCTTGGGTCCAGAGGGCAACGTCCTGACTTTC
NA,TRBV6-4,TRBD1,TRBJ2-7,CASSFQGVYEQYF,TGTGCCAGCAGTTTCCAGGGGGTCTACGAGCAGTACTTC
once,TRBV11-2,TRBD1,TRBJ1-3,CASSAGTGGNTIYF,TGTGCCAGCAGCGCTGGGACAGGAGGAAACACCATATATTTT
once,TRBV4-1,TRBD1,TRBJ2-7,CASSQDRDRGFYEQYF,TGCGCCAGCAGCCAGGACCGGGACAGGGGGTTCTACGAGCAGTACTTC
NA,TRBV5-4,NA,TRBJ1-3,CASSLATGSGNTIYF,TGTGCCAGCAGCTTGGCGACAGGATCTGGAAACACCATATATTTT
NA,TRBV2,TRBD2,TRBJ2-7,CASSSSGGVAYEQYF,TGTGCCAGCAGTTCTAGCGGGGGGGTCGCCTACGAGCAGTACTTC
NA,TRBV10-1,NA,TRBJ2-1,CASSPKDWNNEQFF,TGCGCCAGCAGCCCTAAGGACTGGAACAATGAGCAGTTCTTC
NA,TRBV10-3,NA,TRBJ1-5,CPPTIEGGNQPQHF,TGTCCACCCACTATCGAGGGGGGCAATCAGCCCCAGCATTTT
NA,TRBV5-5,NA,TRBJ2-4,CASSPQLAKNIQYF,TGTGCCAGCAGCCCTCAACTAGCCAAAAACATTCAGTACTTC
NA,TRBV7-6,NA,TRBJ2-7,CASSLTQAKASYEQYF,TGTGCCAGCAGCTTAACGCAGGCTAAGGCCTCCTACGAGCAGTACTTC
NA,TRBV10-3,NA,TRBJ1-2,CAIRPEGGYGYTF,TGTGCCATCAGACCCGAGGGTGGCTATGGCTACACCTTC
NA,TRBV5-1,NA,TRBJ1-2,CASSLLGATNYGYTF,TGCGCCAGCAGCTTGTTGGGAGCTACTAACTATGGCTACACCTTC
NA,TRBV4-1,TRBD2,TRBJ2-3,CASTRGGGRSDTQYF,TGCGCCAGCACGCGGGGGGGAGGGCGTTCAGATACGCAGTATTTT
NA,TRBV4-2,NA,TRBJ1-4,CASSLNSRGNEKLFF,TGTGCCAGCAGCCTGAACAGCCGGGGTAATGAAAAACTGTTTTTT
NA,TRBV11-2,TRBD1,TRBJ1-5,CASSLGQGSNQPQHF,TGTGCCAGCAGCCTTGGACAGGGGAGCAATCAGCCCCAGCATTTT
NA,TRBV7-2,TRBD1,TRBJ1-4,CASSRDRVNEKLFF,TGTGCCAGCAGTCGGGACAGGGTTAATGAAAAACTGTTTTTT
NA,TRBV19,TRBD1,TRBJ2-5,CASRGQDTRETQYF,TGTGCCAGCAGGGGACAGGACACCCGAGAGACCCAGTACTTC
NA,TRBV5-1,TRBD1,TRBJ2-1,CASSSGTGGYNEQFF,TGCGCCAGCAGCTCCGGGACAGGGGGGTACAATGAGCAGTTCTTC
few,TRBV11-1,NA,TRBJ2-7,CASSRRGFTSYEQYF,TGTGCCAGCAGCCGACGGGGGTTTACCTCCTACGAGCAGTACTTC